A selection of T cell receptor beta chains follows, all from one sample in a study of T cell changes during pregnancy in multiple sclerosis. TCRdb's copy holds only in-frame clones and misses some; the assay was immunoSEQ multiplex PCR. The data hold 70,000 to 95,000 clones, with about 94% observed a single time. The source material was peripheral blood, sampled in the third trimester of pregnancy. The receptors come from a female donor with multiple sclerosis, enrolled in a pregnancy study. CDR3s include the opening cysteine and the closing phenylalanine or tryptophan. A D gene is named only where the DNA matches it firmly. Clone size is stated in some rows and not others, as once, few, many or a class when expanded.

V	D	J	size	CDR3	DNA
TRBV11-3	TRBD1	TRBJ2-2	.	CASSPDRGYPGELFF	TGTGCCAGCAGCCCGGACAGGGGGTATCCCGGGGAGCTGTTTTTT
TRBV7-9	TRBD2	TRBJ2-3	.	CASSFLTSGNTDTQYF	TGTGCCAGCAGCTTTCTCACTAGCGGGAATACAGATACGCAGTATTTT
TRBV10-3	TRBD1	TRBJ1-5	.	CAIRGTADNQPQHF	TGTGCCATCAGAGGGACAGCAGATAATCAGCCCCAGCATTTT
TRBV28	.	TRBJ2-7	.	CASSLSGEQYF	TGTGCCAGCAGTTTATCAGGCGAGCAGTACTTC
TRBV7-9	.	TRBJ1-1	.	CASREGGGTEAFF	TGTGCCAGCAGGGAGGGTGGCGGCACTGAAGCTTTCTTT
TRBV19	.	TRBJ2-7	.	CASSIVKGRSYEQYF	TGTGCCAGTAGTATAGTTAAGGGGCGATCCTACGAGCAGTACTTC
TRBV11-1	TRBD2	TRBJ2-7	.	CASRPGLAGGSTPYEQYF	TGTGCCAGCAGGCCGGGACTAGCGGGAGGTTCGACACCCTACGAGCAGTACTTC
TRBV15	.	TRBJ2-7	.	CATSRDAGSDEQYF	TGTGCCACCAGCAGAGATGCGGGATCGGACGAGCAGTACTTC
TRBV30	TRBD1	TRBJ1-5	.	CAWSTTGGGNQPQHF	TGTGCCTGGAGCACGACAGGGGGAGGCAATCAGCCCCAGCATTTT
TRBV5-5	.	TRBJ2-7	.	CASSSLGTYLYEQYF	TGTGCCAGCAGCTCACTTGGTACTTACCTTTACGAGCAGTACTTC
TRBV25-1	.	TRBJ1-3	.	CASRTGAGNTIYF	TGTGCCAGCAGGACAGGAGCAGGAAACACCATATATTTT
TRBV28	.	TRBJ2-1	.	CASSLLDRTRAQFF	TGTGCCAGCAGTTTATTGGACCGGACAAGGGCCCAGTTCTTC
TRBV7-3	.	TRBJ1-1	.	CASSPAGGNTEAFF	TGTGCCAGCAGCCCCGCCGGGGGGAACACTGAAGCTTTCTTT
TRBV27	.	TRBJ1-5	.	CASSLIHSNQPQHF	TGTGCCAGCAGTTTAATCCATAGCAATCAGCCCCAGCATTTT
TRBV4-1	TRBD2	TRBJ2-1	.	CASSQDHASGSINEQFF	TGCGCCAGCAGCCAAGATCATGCTAGCGGGAGTATCAATGAGCAGTTCTTC
TRBV6-5	TRBD2	TRBJ2-1	.	CASSPQAGGNNEQFF	TGTGCCAGCAGCCCTCAAGCGGGAGGGAACAATGAGCAGTTCTTC
TRBV29-1	TRBD1	TRBJ2-1	.	CSAAPGQGAVEQFF	TGCAGCGCCGCACCGGGACAGGGGGCAGTTGAGCAGTTCTTC
TRBV11-1	TRBD1	TRBJ2-3	few	CASSHWTGKTDTQYF	TGTGCCAGCAGCCATTGGACAGGGAAGACAGATACGCAGTATTTT
TRBV4-1	.	TRBJ2-7	.	CASSQFGRVLDEQYF	TGCGCCAGCAGCCAATTTGGCAGGGTTCTGGACGAGCAGTACTTC
TRBV29-1	TRBD2	TRBJ2-3	.	CSVGTLAGSTDTQYF	TGCAGCGTCGGGACCCTAGCGGGCAGCACAGATACGCAGTATTTT
TRBV7-8	.	TRBJ2-7	.	CASSLEGGHYEQYF	TGTGCCAGCAGCTTAGAAGGAGGGCACTACGAGCAGTACTTC
TRBV30	TRBD1	TRBJ2-7	.	CAWSWDRYEQYF	TGTGCCTGGAGTTGGGACAGATACGAGCAGTACTTC
TRBV28	TRBD2	TRBJ2-7	.	CASSTPSSGRAYEQYF	TGTGCCAGCAGTACCCCATCCAGCGGGAGGGCCTACGAGCAGTACTTC
TRBV15	.	TRBJ2-5	.	CATSRDQGVGTQYF	TGTGCCACCAGCAGAGATCAAGGGGTGGGGACCCAGTACTTC
TRBV2	TRBD1	TRBJ1-5	once	CASSPPGQLNQPQHF	TGTGCCAGCAGTCCTCCGGGACAGCTAAATCAGCCCCAGCATTTT
TRBV7-9	TRBD1	TRBJ1-4	.	CASRPSDRGSEKLFF	TGTGCCAGCAGACCCTCCGACAGGGGGAGTGAAAAACTGTTTTTT
TRBV20-1	TRBD1	TRBJ1-2	.	CSARDHRGYTF	TGCAGTGCTAGAGATCACAGGGGGTACACCTTC
TRBV5-6	TRBD1	TRBJ2-3	once	CASSSVLTGGNTDTQYF	TGTGCCAGCAGCTCCGTCCTGACAGGGGGAAACACAGATACGCAGTATTTT
TRBV14	.	TRBJ1-1	.	CASSLEMNTEAFF	TGTGCCAGCAGCTTAGAGATGAACACTGAAGCTTTCTTT
TRBV19	.	TRBJ2-2	once	CASSIVSGVELFF	TGTGCCAGTAGTATTGTTTCCGGGGTGGAGCTGTTTTTT
TRBV6-1	.	TRBJ1-2	.	CASSEAWGGTVDYGYTF	TGTGCCAGCAGTGAAGCTTGGGGGGGTACGGTTGACTATGGCTACACCTTC
TRBV9	.	TRBJ1-2	.	CASQSGRGYTF	TGTGCCAGCCAATCTGGCAGGGGCTACACCTTC
TRBV18	TRBD1	TRBJ1-2	.	CASSPEVGQGALNYGYTF	TGTGCCAGCTCACCGGAGGTGGGACAGGGGGCGCTTAACTATGGCTACACCTTC
TRBV5-4	.	TRBJ2-7	once	CASSLGAQTYEQYF	TGTGCCAGCAGCTTGGGGGCACAAACCTACGAGCAGTACTTC
TRBV7-9	.	TRBJ1-5	.	CASSLGGVRESRDQPQHF	TGTGCCAGCAGCCTAGGAGGCGTGAGGGAATCACGGGATCAGCCCCAGCATTTT
TRBV10-3	TRBD1	TRBJ1-5	.	CAISPQDTGVYQPQHF	TGTGCCATCAGTCCTCAAGACACAGGGGTCTATCAGCCCCAGCATTTT
TRBV28	.	TRBJ2-2	.	CASSLQVGQGNTGELFF	TGTGCCAGCAGTTTACAAGTTGGTCAGGGGAACACCGGGGAGCTGTTTTTT
TRBV28	TRBD1	TRBJ2-5	.	CASSLSRDRPYF	TGTGCCAGCAGTTTGTCTAGGGACAGGCCCTACTTC
TRBV19	.	TRBJ1-1	.	CASSSGYQRTEAFF	TGTGCCAGTAGTAGTGGATACCAGAGGACTGAAGCTTTCTTT
TRBV2	.	TRBJ2-6	.	CASTGSGANVLTF	TGTGCCAGCACGGGCTCTGGGGCCAACGTCCTGACTTTC
TRBV6-1	TRBD1	TRBJ2-5	.	CAIDRDGVETQYF	TGTGCCATAGACAGGGATGGTGTGGAGACCCAGTACTTC